This T cell receptor beta chain was identified in a study of identifying expanded T cells in peripheral blood. General observations from the study: About 1.3 clones differed between technical replicates, versus about 15 and 19 over time.

Data came from immunoSEQ multiplex PCR; TCRdb stores just in-frame clones and leaves some out. The table has around 91,000 clones, approximately 89% seen once. Germline CDR1 SGDLS, CDR2 YYNGEE. The CDR3 is 15 residues long. The V gene end was trimmed by 4 bases and the J gene end by 7 bases; junction bases not matched to a gene: 11. On this clone: Its specificity is unknown.

This receptor was identified in a person between 18 and 75 years old in good health. The chain is built from TRBV9 and TRBJ1-2, with 9 nucleotides matching TRBD1. The sequencing sample was made of blood. CDR3 amino acids: CASSPKWDRASGYTF. For the CDR3, the DNA is TGTGCCAGCAGCCCAAAGTGGGACAGGGCTTCTGGCTACACCTTC. The complete variable domain, with remaining parts taken from reference TRBV9 and TRBJ1-2, reads DSGVTQTPKHLITATGQRVTLRCSPRSGDLSVYWYQQSLDQGLQFLIQYYNGEERAKGNILERFSAQQFPDLHSELNLSSLELGDSALYFCASSPKWDRASGYTFGSGTRLTVV.